This T cell receptor (beta chain) appears in the sequencing data of a study of glioma-infiltrating T cells (dated by TCRdb to the mid-2010s). Some background on the complete study: TCR alpha- and beta-chain repertoires were sequenced from glioma tissue, non-neoplastic brain tissue and matched peripheral blood mononuclear cells. To measure divergence between tissue and blood T-cell populations, each tissue-infiltrating repertoire was compared with the peripheral blood repertoire of the same patient. Three low-grade glioma patients, several primary glioblastoma patients, and three non-glioma patients who contributed non-neoplastic brain tissue made up the paired cohort.

TCR alpha and beta CDR3 regions were amplified with the iRepertoire nested amplicon-rescue multiplex PCR (arm-PCR) platform from RNA. For one-step reverse transcription and amplification, roughly 90-450 ng of tissue mRNA or PBMC total RNA was used as input. Following bead purification, Illumina adapters were added through a secondary multiplex PCR, and the libraries were then gel-purified between 200 and 400 bp. The libraries contained internal 6-nucleotide barcodes that were used for demultiplexing. Sequencing of the libraries was done on an Illumina MiSeq using 2x220 or 2x250 nucleotide paired-end reads. On the authors' methods: FLASH 1.2.11 was used to merge paired reads, and BWA-MEM then aligned the reads to the GRCh37 human genome before TRA and TRB reads were extracted. V and J assignment used an IMGT-derived reference of cassette sequences and CDR3 motifs that included pseudogenes. Reads were translated in three frames, and productive CDR3s were defined by a C…FGXG motif without stop codons. Clonotypes were defined as unique combinations of V-J cassette pair and CDR3 amino acid sequence. Reads were filtered by Hamming distance, with the threshold set by the sequence error rate of each sample in mapped regions. In TCRdb, the public reads were trimmed at Q25 with fastp and aligned with MiXCR, with productive beta chains retained. Every CDR3 protein is listed once, alongside the most common genes and DNA of its rows. Here the V and J calls rest on TCRdb's processing, not on the authors' analysis. Within this sample are tens of thousands of distinct CDR3 sequences, with about 25% of them counted one time only. The ten largest account for 6.7% of the sample.

Beyond this particular receptor, the publication reports: VJ-independent divergence between tissue and blood was found to be below expectation in non-neoplastic patients but above expectation in all gliomas, particularly low-grade gliomas. Very few CDR3 sequences were shared between tissue and blood, attributed to high CDR3 diversity and limited sampling. Small numbers underpinned the group comparisons: roughly 8 glioblastoma patients, three low-grade glioma patients and three non-neoplastic patients.

Taken from the germline V gene (reference sequence), the CDR1 and CDR2 loops are DFQATT and SNEGSKA. Reading from cysteine to phenylalanine, the CDR3 counts 15 amino acids. The only DNA kept is the CDR3, 45 bases in frame from the first base. Cut back by 0 bases and 1 base, the V and J ends lie 13 bases apart. This clonotype appeared once. Its specific antigen is unknown. Per-base quality was not reported, and no clone a single base away is much larger than it. One read amounts to weak evidence. The TCR sequence derives from a human donor with low-grade glioma or glioblastoma, undergoing nonglioma brain surgery, or in good health (not recorded which). The rearrangement combines TRBV20-1 with TRBJ2-7; the D gene is possibly TRBD2, with 6 bases matching. The sequenced sample consisted of glioma tissue, nonneoplastic brain tissue, or PBMCs (not recorded which). Here is the DNA: TGCAGTGCTAGAGAGGGATGGGGGGATTCCTACGAGCAGTACTTC. This is translated as CSAREGWGDSYEQYF.